Below are 27 T cell receptor beta chains sequenced from a single sample in a study of cytomegalovirus exposure and HLA in healthy donors (dated by TCRdb to about 2017). The library came from the immunoSEQ multiplex PCR assay. The multiplex PCR relied on a mix of 60 forward primers for TCR Vbeta segments and 13 reverse primers for TCR Jbeta segments. The immuneACCESS repertoire file appears here via TCRdb, limited to in-frame rearrangements. These files lack a portion of the clones; in checked studies, under half of the deficit traces to unresolved V genes, and the cause of the others is not known. This sample is represented by about 120,000 clones; 76% of them were singletons. Roughly 13% of the sample goes to the ten largest clones. Sequences were obtained from PBMCs. These receptor sequences come from a man aged 30 to 45 in good health and CMV-seropositive.

This chain uses TRBV5-1 with TRBJ2-1, with TRBD2 matching 13 bases. Germline CDR1 reads SGHRS; CDR2 reads YFSETQ. V was pared by 0 bases and J by 10 bases, with 7 bases of the junction left unmatched. The CDR3 runs to 16 residues. This chain's CDR3 is CASSLGGTSGVSEQFF. CDR3 DNA sequence: TGCGCCAGCAGCTTGGGAGGGACTAGCGGGGTGTCGGAGCAGTTCTTC.

The chain couples TRBV5-1 to TRBJ2-5; 10 positions match TRBD2. CDR1 is SGHRS and CDR2 is YFSETQ in the germline V gene. The CDR3 loop spans 16 amino acids. Losses at the gene ends were 1 base for V and 5 bases for J; bases not matched to a gene: 8. The CDR3 here is CASSLLTSGFGETQYF. DNA for the CDR3: TGCGCCAGCAGCTTGTTGACTAGCGGGTTTGGGGAGACCCAGTACTTC. The whole variable domain, remainder taken from reference TRBV5-1 and TRBJ2-5, is KAGVTQTPRYLIKTRGQQVTLSCSPISGHRSVSWYQQTPGQGLQFLFEYFSETQRNKGNFPGRFSGRQFSNSRSEMNVSTLELGDSALYLCASSLLTSGFGETQYFGPGTRLLVL.

CDR3 residues: CASSPGGGQNEQYF. In DNA form, the CDR3 reads TGTGCCAGCAGCCCCGGGGGGGGACAAAACGAGCAGTACTTC. The rearrangement joins TRBV9 to TRBJ2-7, with 8 positions matching TRBD2. V dropped 4 bases and J dropped 5; count of bases not matched to a gene: 8. In germline, CDR1 is SGDLS, CDR2 YYNGEE. This CDR3 has 14 amino acids.

This chain connects TRBV18 to TRBJ1-5; no reliable D call. Trimming removed 6 bases at V and 0 bases at J, with 12 bases between. CDR1 is KGHSH, CDR2 LQKENI, per germline. The CDR3 length is 15 residues. The CDR3 loop is CASSPGSNSNQPQHF. CDR3 DNA sequence: TGTGCCAGCTCCCCGGGATCGAATAGCAATCAGCCCCAGCATTTT.

The chain links TRBV20-1 to TRBJ2-7; TRBD2 might be the D (5 bases). Germline loops: CDR1 DFQATT, CDR2 SNEGSKA (reference sequence). V gave up 7 bases and J gave up 0 bases, with 7 bases separating them. This CDR3 spans 11 amino acids. CDR3 nucleotide sequence: TGCAGTGGGACTCCCTCCTACGAGCAGTACTTC. This sequence encodes CSGTPSYEQYF.

CDR3 nucleotides: TGTGCCAGCAGCTTCCCCCTGACAGGGAACACTGAAGCTTTCTTT. The encoded protein is CASSFPLTGNTEAFF. The chain employs TRBV11-2 and TRBJ1-1, with D perhaps matching TRBD1 (6 bases). Per the germline V gene, CDR1 is SGHAT and CDR2 is FQNNGV. This CDR3 has 15 residues. Trimming stripped 3 bases from V and 1 base from J, with 12 bases between.

The V and J genes are TRBV5-6 and TRBJ1-5; a possible D gene is TRBD1 (6 bases). With 4 bases removed from V and 0 bases from J, the gap between germline ends came to 11 bases. The CDR3 spans 15 residues. From germline, CDR1 is SGHDT and CDR2 YYEEEE. CDR3 sequence reads: CASSRGTHSNQPQHF. The DNA of the CDR3 is TGTGCCAGCAGCCGAGGGACACATAGCAATCAGCCCCAGCATTTT.

The V and J genes are TRBV11-3 and TRBJ2-7; no reliable D call. CDR1 and CDR2 (germline): SGHNT, YENEEA. The CDR3 loop spans 15 amino acids. V was trimmed by 1 base and J by 3 bases, leaving 13 bases between them. The CDR3 nucleotides are TGTGCCAGCAGCTTAGGGGCAGACCCAATCTACGAGCAGTACTTC. Translated, it gives CASSLGADPIYEQYF.

The V and J genes are TRBV19 and TRBJ2-7, with 7 bases matching TRBD1. This CDR3 spans 17 amino acids. CDR1 and CDR2 from the germline V gene are LNHDA and SQIVND (reference sequence). With 4 bases clipped from V and 0 bases from J, the junction kept 12 bases outside the gene matches. The CDR3 DNA follows: TGTGCCAGTAGTACCAGGGGGAACAGGATCCCCTCCTACGAGCAGTACTTC. Translated, it gives CASSTRGNRIPSYEQYF.

With regard to this clone: One end of the junction varies from germline; a read error may be responsible. Other DNA sequences of this sample code for an identical CDR3. J is TRBJ2-3 and V is TRBV10-3; 9 nucleotides agree with TRBD2. The germline CDR1 and CDR2 sequences are ENHRY and SYGVKD. The CDR3 has 18 residues. The chain's CDR3 is CAISESTVAGVGTDTQYF. In nucleotides, the CDR3 is TGCGCCATCAGTGAGTCGACGGTAGCGGGGGTTGGGACAGATACGCAGTATTTT.

This sequence joins TRBV6-6 and TRBJ2-5, with D possibly TRBD2 on 5 matching bases. The J call may be faulty, since TRBJ2-7 better matches the DNA end. The germline V gene encodes CDR1 MNHNY and CDR2 SVGAGI (reference sequence). The CDR3 is 12 residues long. The CDR3 protein is CASSYSVDEQYF. CDR3 coding DNA: TGTGCCAGCAGTTATAGCGTCGACGAGCAGTACTTC.

The V call is TRBV7-9, the J call TRBJ2-7; D is perhaps TRBD2 (6 bases). V dropped 5 bases and J dropped 3 bases, with 14 bases sitting between them. From germline, CDR1 is SEHNR and CDR2 FQNEAQ (reference sequence). The CDR3 is made up of 14 amino acids. CDR3 loop: CASSPVYGGYEQYF. The CDR3 DNA sequence: TGTGCCAGCAGCCCTGTCTACGGGGGCTACGAGCAGTACTTC.

The chain carries TRBV7-2 and TRBJ1-3; D unresolved. V lost 0 bases to trimming and J lost 0 bases, with 9 bases between them. The CDR3 contains 16 residues. Germline CDR1 SGHTA, CDR2 FQGNSA. The DNA of the CDR3 is TGTGCCAGCAGCTTAGCAGGCGGGAACTCTGGAAACACCATATATTTT. This encodes CASSLAGGNSGNTIYF.

The chain uses TRBV2 and TRBJ1-5; D is possibly TRBD1 (6 bases). CDR1 is SNHLY and CDR2 is FYNNEI in the germline V gene. This CDR3 is built from 15 residues. V lost 7 bases, J lost 1 base, and 14 bases lay in between. CDR3 bases: TGTGCCAGCACGTTGGAGGGGGGGAGCAATCAGCCCCAGCATTTT. This translates into CASTLEGGSNQPQHF. The entire variable domain, with the rest obtained from reference TRBV2 and TRBJ1-5, is as follows: EPEVTQTPSHQVTQMGQEVILRCVPISNHLYFYWYRQILGQKVEFLVSFYNNEISEKSEIFDDQFSVERPDGSNFTLKIRSTKLEDSAMYFCASTLEGGSNQPQHFGDGTRLSIL.

The chain is built from TRBV25-1 and TRBJ2-5; 13 bases fit TRBD2. The CDR3 is made up of 17 amino acids. The V and J ends lost 4 bases and 2 bases, in that order; junction bases with no gene match: 7. Germline CDR1 MGHDK, CDR2 SYGVNS. As DNA, the CDR3 is TGTGCCAGCAGTGCCGGGTTACTAGCGGGGGGGCAAGAGACCCAGTACTTC. Amino acids: CASSAGLLAGGQETQYF. The complete variable domain, with remaining parts taken from reference TRBV25-1 and TRBJ2-5, reads EADIYQTPRYLVIGTGKKITLECSQTMGHDKMYWYQQDPGMELHLIHYSYGVNSTEKGDLSSESTVSRIRTEHFPLTLESARPSHTSQYLCASSAGLLAGGQETQYFGPGTRLLVL.

The chain links TRBV28 to TRBJ1-2, with D possibly matching TRBD1 (6 bases). The CDR3 has 14 residues. The V and J ends lost 4 bases and 4 bases respectively, with 13 bases between them. Germline CDR1 and CDR2: MDHEN and SYDVKM. CDR3 sequence: CASSSRTALYGYTF. The CDR3 region has the DNA TGTGCCAGCAGTTCCCGGACAGCGCTCTATGGCTACACCTTC.

This chain uses TRBV9 with TRBJ2-5; 10 bases are shared with TRBD2. Per the germline V gene, CDR1 is SGDLS and CDR2 is YYNGEE. The CDR3 loop spans 16 amino acids. Trimming at V came to 2 bases and at J to 5 bases, leaving 9 bases not matched to a gene. CDR3 sequence (DNA): TGTGCCAGCAGCGTCTATAGCGGGGGGATCCCTGAGACCCAGTACTTC. Protein product: CASSVYSGGIPETQYF.

This clone was seen a single time. The rearrangement links TRBV28 to TRBJ2-3; perhaps TRBD2 as D (6 bases). Trimming shortened V by 2 bases and J by 2 bases, and 14 bases separated the two germline ends. Germline V gives CDR1 MDHEN, CDR2 SYDVKM. The CDR3 is made up of 16 amino acids. The CDR3 loop reads CASSLLGGRDTDTQYF. Written as DNA, the CDR3 is TGTGCCAGCAGTTTACTGGGGGGTAGGGACACAGATACGCAGTATTTT.

V and J are TRBV5-6 and TRBJ2-1; a weak D match, TRBD1 (6 bases). Germline V gives CDR1 SGHDT, CDR2 YYEEEE. Trimming left V 4 bases short and J 2 bases short, with 13 bases between. This CDR3 spans 15 amino acids. The CDR3 loop reads CASSIEGDPYNEQFF. In nucleotides, the CDR3 is TGTGCCAGCAGCATCGAGGGGGATCCCTACAATGAGCAGTTCTTC.

Notes on this clone: Other DNA sequences in the same sample also yield this CDR3. V is TRBV6-1 and J is TRBJ2-3; 9 nucleotides line up with TRBD1. J was trimmed by 6 bases and V by 1 base; bases with no gene match: 5. The CDR3 has 15 amino acids. Germline lookup yields CDR1 MNHNS and CDR2 SASEGT. The CDR3, as DNA: TGTGCCAGCAGTGAAGGAGGGACAGGGACTGATACGCAGTATTTT. It yields the protein CASSEGGTGTDTQYF.

The chain is built from TRBV6-1 and TRBJ2-3; the D gene is possibly TRBD1 (5 bases). V lost 2 bases, J lost 6 bases, and 12 bases lay in between. The CDR3 is 14 amino acids. CDR1 and CDR2 from the germline V gene are MNHNS and SASEGT. This chain's CDR3 is CASSEIEGADTQYF. CDR3 bases: TGTGCCAGCAGTGAAATCGAAGGGGCGGATACGCAGTATTTT.

This chain uses TRBV4-2 with TRBJ1-4; D remains ambiguous. This CDR3 region has 15 residues. Trimming pared 0 bases from V and 0 bases from J, leaving 5 bases between. Germline-derived CDR1 and CDR2 are LGHNA and YNFKEQ. CDR3 region: CASSQDRTTNEKLFF. The CDR3, as DNA: TGTGCCAGCAGCCAAGACAGGACAACTAATGAAAAACTGTTTTTT.

V usage is TRBV5-1 and J usage is TRBJ2-5; 7 bases agree with TRBD1. The germline V gene encodes CDR1 SGHRS and CDR2 YFSETQ. After removal of 3 bases from V and 5 bases from J, the junction contained 13 bases not matched to a gene. The CDR3 consists of 16 residues. The CDR3 nucleotides are TGCGCCAGCAGCTGGGGACAGTCTACCCTGCGGGAGACCCAGTACTTC. It translates to CASSWGQSTLRETQYF.

The chain employs TRBV5-8 and TRBJ1-1; D possibly corresponds to TRBD1 (6 bases). Germline CDR1 and CDR2: SGHTS and YDEGEE. There are 14 residues in the CDR3. The V gene lost 1 base and the J gene lost 6 bases, with 13 bases spanning the gap. CDR3 DNA sequence: TGTGCCAGCAGCTTGAGGCAGGGGCTGGCTGAAGCTTTCTTT. Translating it yields CASSLRQGLAEAFF.

The chain joins TRBV28 to TRBJ1-2, with unresolved D. Trimming took 5 bases from V and 0 from J, leaving 4 bases between them. The CDR3 length is 12 residues. Germline-derived CDR1 and CDR2 are MDHEN and SYDVKM. CDR3 nucleotide sequence: TGTGCCAGCAGTCCAACTAACTATGGCTACACCTTC. Translation gives CASSPTNYGYTF.

The J gene is TRBJ1-5, the V gene TRBV28; 8 positions agree with TRBD1. The CDR3 consists of 14 residues. Germline assignment: CDR1 MDHEN and CDR2 SYDVKM. With 6 bases clipped from V and 6 bases from J, the junction kept 7 bases outside the gene matches. CDR3 in amino acids: CASRQGASVQPQHF. The DNA of the CDR3 is TGTGCCAGCAGGCAGGGGGCCTCTGTTCAGCCCCAGCATTTT.

In its sample, this clone was seen a few times. V and J are TRBV29-1 and TRBJ2-7; 9 bases are shared with TRBD1. Germline values: CDR1 SQVTM, CDR2 ANQGSEA. V was pared by 0 bases and J by 2 bases, with 5 bases of the junction left unmatched. The CDR3 consists of 15 residues. The DNA for the CDR3 is TGCAGCGTTGAAGAGGGACAGGGATGGACCTACGAGCAGTACTTC. Translation gives CSVEEGQGWTYEQYF.